Listed below are T cell receptor beta chains from one sample, sequenced in a study of metastatic and nonmetastatic thyroid tumors. Via MiXCR, TCRdb re-called the PCR reads. The sample has tens of thousands of clones; about 30% are singletons. What was sequenced was blood. These receptors all come from a female donor with papillary thyroid cancer or a benign thyroid nodule (not recorded which). Some clones in this sample may be carry-over from other donors' samples. The CDR3 runs from the conserved cysteine through the conserved F or W. Fields, in order: V gene, clone size, CDR3 length, D gene, J gene, CDR3 DNA, CDR3 protein. A D gene is named only where the DNA matches it firmly. The listing skips clone size in some rows; elsewhere it reads once, few, many or a size class.

V gene: TRBV10-3; clone size: .; CDR3 length: 13; D gene: .; J gene: TRBJ2-2; CDR3 DNA: TGTGCCATCAGTGAGCAAAAAACCGGGGAGCTGTTTTTT; CDR3 protein: CAISEQKTGELFF
V gene: TRBV19; clone size: many; CDR3 length: 14; D gene: TRBD2; J gene: TRBJ2-2; CDR3 DNA: TGTGCCAGTAGTATCACTAGCGGCTCCGGGGAGCTGTTTTTT; CDR3 protein: CASSITSGSGELFF
V gene: TRBV19; clone size: many; CDR3 length: 15; D gene: TRBD2; J gene: TRBJ2-3; CDR3 DNA: TGTGCCAGTAGTAAGCGGGAGGGCCACACAGATACGCAGTATTTT; CDR3 protein: CASSKREGHTDTQYF
V gene: TRBV27; clone size: many; CDR3 length: 13; D gene: TRBD2; J gene: TRBJ2-3; CDR3 DNA: TGTGCCAGCAGCCCGTGGGGGGGGGATACGCAGTATTTT; CDR3 protein: CASSPWGGDTQYF
V gene: TRBV6-5; clone size: many; CDR3 length: 14; D gene: .; J gene: TRBJ2-1; CDR3 DNA: TGTGCCAGCAGTTACTCGGTACCAGACAATGAGCAGTTCTTC; CDR3 protein: CASSYSVPDNEQFF
V gene: TRBV27; clone size: few; CDR3 length: 16; D gene: TRBD1; J gene: TRBJ1-5; CDR3 DNA: TGTGCCAGCAGTGCCCTCTACAGGGGGAGCGGTCAGCCGCAGCATTTT; CDR3 protein: CASSALYRGSGQPQHF
V gene: TRBV3-1; clone size: many; CDR3 length: 14; D gene: .; J gene: TRBJ2-7; CDR3 DNA: TGTGCCAGCAGCCAGCGCAGGAGTCCCTACGAGCAGTACTTC; CDR3 protein: CASSQRRSPYEQYF
V gene: TRBV28; clone size: many; CDR3 length: 14; D gene: .; J gene: TRBJ2-7; CDR3 DNA: TGTGCCAGCAGCCAGAACAGGGAAGTTGGCGAGCAGTACTTC; CDR3 protein: CASSQNREVGEQYF
V gene: TRBV27; clone size: many; CDR3 length: 15; D gene: TRBD2; J gene: TRBJ2-7; CDR3 DNA: TGTGCCAGCAGTCCCGAGCGGGAGCAAACCTACGAGCAGTACTTC; CDR3 protein: CASSPEREQTYEQYF
V gene: TRBV27; clone size: many; CDR3 length: 14; D gene: .; J gene: TRBJ1-4; CDR3 DNA: TGTGCCAGCAGTCCGGACGTAACTAATGAAAAACTGTTTTTT; CDR3 protein: CASSPDVTNEKLFF
V gene: TRBV15; clone size: few; CDR3 length: 14; D gene: TRBD1; J gene: TRBJ1-2; CDR3 DNA: TGTGCCACCAGCAGAGACAGGGGGAACTATGGCTACACCTTC; CDR3 protein: CATSRDRGNYGYTF
V gene: TRBV11-2; clone size: .; CDR3 length: 18; D gene: .; J gene: TRBJ2-7; CDR3 DNA: TGTGCCAGCAGCTTAGGTGGGGGTAGCGCAAGGGCCTCAGGTGAGCAGTACTTC; CDR3 protein: CASSLGGGSARASGEQYF
V gene: TRBV6-1; clone size: few; CDR3 length: 18; D gene: TRBD1; J gene: TRBJ2-7; CDR3 DNA: TGTGCCAGCAGTGAAGCGATCCCGGGGAGAGGGGGCGGCTACGAGCAGTACTTC; CDR3 protein: CASSEAIPGRGGGYEQYF
V gene: TRBV20-1; clone size: once; CDR3 length: 12; D gene: .; J gene: TRBJ2-7; CDR3 DNA: TGCAGTGCAAAAAGCCGGAACTACGAGCAGTACTTC; CDR3 protein: CSAKSRNYEQYF
V gene: TRBV30; clone size: .; CDR3 length: 12; D gene: .; J gene: TRBJ1-1; CDR3 DNA: TGTGCCTGGAGTGTACCGTGGGGCTGGGCTTTCTTT; CDR3 protein: CAWSVPWGWAFF